This TCR beta chain is from a study of a mutant IDH1 vaccine in newly diagnosed glioma (dated by TCRdb to 2020 to 2023). Context from the whole study: Patients were given eight vaccinations, in weeks 1, 3, 5, 7, 11, 15, 19 and 23, which matched visits V03 through V10. Prior to enrollment, patients had been given standard therapy consisting of radiotherapy alone, temozolomide alone, or radiochemotherapy with temozolomide, with the combination given to most patients. Peripheral blood was drawn at six visits: V03 (baseline), V05, V07, V10, V12 and V13. Of the 25 to 35 patients who were treated, approximately 60% were male and approximately 40% were female, and the mean age was roughly 40 years. For exploratory analyses, longitudinal TCRB deep sequencing was carried out in some 25 treated patients wherever samples were available. Vaccination was initiated 4-6 weeks after radiotherapy alone, or concurrently with temozolomide cycles in the chemotherapy-containing groups.

Library preparation was by the immunoSEQ multiplex PCR assay. Rearranged TCR beta chain sequences were amplified using the hsTCRB Kit according to the manufacturer's protocol. An Illumina MiSeq was used to sequence the TCRB libraries. The authors' pipeline ran thus. The kit vendor's proprietary platform handled demultiplexing, trimming and gene mapping. As stored in TCRdb, this immuneACCESS dataset retains in-frame rearrangements with V and J assigned. A fraction of the clones does not appear; measured against another copy, unresolved V genes explain less than half of the discrepancy, and the remainder lacks a known reason. The DNA was the basis for D and trimming; V, J and clone size are from that table. For this sample the table gives under 65,000 clones, of which roughly 80% were detected only once. The ten most abundant clones make up 5.5% to 7% of the sample. At the junction V is shortened by 2 bases and J by 6 bases, with 11 bases in between. The CDR3 numbers 14 residues from cysteine through phenylalanine. Of all the DNA, just the CDR3 is kept, 42 bases in frame from base 1. Taken from the germline V gene (reference sequence), the CDR1 and CDR2 loops are MNHEY and SMNVEV.

The time point tag for this specimen amounts to: week 11, during vaccination. Each vaccine dose, consisting of 300 ug of a 20-mer mutant IDH1 peptide in Montanide, was administered subcutaneously with topical imiquimod. All donors had newly diagnosed IDH1-mutant astrocytomas of WHO grade 3 or 4 that showed loss of nuclear ATRX. The samples were drawn from NOA16, a multicentre, single-arm, open-label phase I trial in Germany that tested a mutant IDH1 peptide vaccine in humans for the first time. Genomic DNA for TCRB sequencing was extracted from EDTA blood using the DNeasy Blood and Tissue Kit. What the authors observed across the whole study: PBMC samples for TCRB deep sequencing were selected based on availability. Pseudoprogression appeared unrelated to alterations in the top peripheral T cell clonotypes detected by TCRB sequencing. Vaccine-induced immune responses across multiple MHC alleles were detected in about 92% of patients. According to the authors, sample limitations meant that analyses of patient blood samples could not be reproduced.

This clone was detected once. Its antigen is unknown. Base qualities are not at hand, and no much larger clone is one base apart. The receptor comes from a man aged 50 or older with glioma. The sample was PBMCs, taken from a glioma patient whose treatment included an IDH1 peptide vaccine. The chain is made from TRBV27 and TRBJ2-1; TRBD2 could be the D gene, as 5 bases match. The sequenced DNA is TGTGCCAGCAGTTTAGCCGCCAGCGGCAATGAGCAGTTCTTC. It translates to CASSLAASGNEQFF.